Listed below are T cell receptor beta chains from one sample, sequenced in a study of cytomegalovirus exposure and HLA in healthy donors. TCRdb's copy holds only in-frame clones and misses some; the assay was immunoSEQ multiplex PCR. The data contain roughly 160,000 clones, 87% of them singletons. The material sequenced was PBMCs. The receptors were sampled from a woman between 25 and 40 years old in good health and CMV-seronegative. The conserved cysteine and the conserved F or W are not part of the CDR3 here.

v_call: TRBV7-3
cdr3_length: 13
cdr3_aa: ASSWEGANTGELF

v_call: TRBV4-1
cdr3_length: 14
cdr3_aa: ASSQFLGGLSYEQY

v_call: TRBV5-1
cdr3_length: 13
cdr3_aa: ASSYYGGSNQPQH

v_call: TRBV11-3
cdr3_length: 14
cdr3_aa: ASSRDGTGDSYEQY

v_call: TRBV5-1
cdr3_length: 10
cdr3_aa: ASSLDGSEQY

v_call: TRBV2
cdr3_length: 13
cdr3_aa: ASSATTGGNSPLH

v_call: TRBV7-2
cdr3_length: 13
cdr3_aa: ASNPSGGGDSPLH

v_call: TRBV4-1
cdr3_length: 12
cdr3_aa: ASSQDAPGYGYT

v_call: TRBV7-2
cdr3_length: 11
cdr3_aa: ASSLYRGYGYT

v_call: TRBV19
cdr3_length: 11
cdr3_aa: ASNHRVGTEAF

v_call: TRBV5-3
cdr3_length: 14
cdr3_aa: ARSLSQGDRNYGYT

v_call: TRBV5-4
cdr3_length: 13
cdr3_aa: ASTRQGGETDTQY

v_call: TRBV7-2
cdr3_length: 10
cdr3_aa: ASSYRQGEQF

v_call: TRBV7-2
cdr3_length: 11
cdr3_aa: ASSLGTGLGYT

v_call: TRBV11-3
cdr3_length: 13
cdr3_aa: ASSLGGPTNTEAF

v_call: TRBV9
cdr3_length: 14
cdr3_aa: ASSVGAGGGNYGYT

v_call: TRBV27
cdr3_length: 14
cdr3_aa: ASSLSVRSRSYEQY

v_call: TRBV29-1
cdr3_length: 10
cdr3_aa: SVEDQGRTQY